This TCR beta chain came from a study of blood T cell repertoires in COVID-19. Repertoires were generated with immunoSEQ multiplex PCR, while TCRdb's copy carries only in-frame clones and drops some. The table has hundreds of thousands of clones, 90% seen once. This clone showed up just once. Trimming took off 7 bases at V and 0 bases at J, with 6 bases between the two ends. In germline, CDR1 is SQVTM, CDR2 ANQGSEA. The CDR3 contains 12 residues. This clonotype originated in a man between 60 and 75 years old who had recovered from COVID-19. V is TRBV29-1 and J is TRBJ2-2, with unresolved D. The sample taken for sequencing was PBMCs or T cells enriched from blood (not recorded which). The CDR3 DNA is TGCAGCGGGAGTGCGAACACCGGGGAGCTGTTTTTT. Amino acids: CSGSANTGELFF.